The rows below give T cell receptor beta chains drawn from one sample of a study of shared clonotypes between healthy human individuals. Assay: immunoSEQ multiplex PCR; the TCRdb copy retains only in-frame clones and omits some. This sample carries approximately 2.5 million clones, around 94% of them seen once, and the ten largest clones take over 0.12%. Specimen: naive CD4+ T cells sorted from blood. Receptor source: a man between 18 and 29 years old in good health. Both conserved end residues are part of each CDR3. A D gene is named only where the DNA matches it firmly. Size is omitted from some rows. Given values are once, few, many or a class for expanded clones.

J: TRBJ2-7; D: -; V: TRBV5-1; size: -; CDR3: CASSLAGRGPYEQYF; DNA: TGCGCCAGCAGCTTGGCCGGCAGGGGACCGTACGAGCAGTACTTC
J: TRBJ2-2; D: TRBD1; V: TRBV5-1; size: -; CDR3: CASSERSGTAALAGELFF; DNA: TGCGCCAGCAGCGAGCGATCCGGGACAGCGGCCCTCGCCGGGGAGCTGTTTTTT
J: TRBJ2-7; D: -; V: TRBV6-1; size: -; CDR3: CASSEVLSYEQYF; DNA: TGTGCCAGCAGTGAAGTACTCTCCTACGAGCAGTACTTC
J: TRBJ2-7; D: -; V: TRBV12-5; size: -; CDR3: CASGLVVKTRGSYEQYF; DNA: TGTGCTAGTGGTTTGGTAGTGAAGACTCGCGGGTCCTACGAGCAGTACTTC
J: TRBJ2-1; D: -; V: TRBV7-9; size: -; CDR3: CASSLAGGARFF; DNA: TGTGCCAGCAGCTTAGCGGGCGGGGCCCGGTTCTTC
J: TRBJ1-1; D: -; V: TRBV6-6; size: -; CDR3: CASSYSGTNTEAFF; DNA: TGTGCCAGCAGTTACAGTGGGACGAACACTGAAGCTTTCTTT
J: TRBJ1-1; D: -; V: TRBV30; size: -; CDR3: CAWTSTGAGTEAFF; DNA: TGTGCCTGGACCTCAACGGGGGCTGGCACTGAAGCTTTCTTT
J: TRBJ2-2; D: -; V: TRBV6-6; size: -; CDR3: CASVRANTGELFF; DNA: TGTGCCAGCGTCAGAGCGAACACCGGGGAGCTGTTTTTT
J: TRBJ1-2; D: TRBD1; V: TRBV6-5; size: -; CDR3: CASSYASQGYGYTF; DNA: TGTGCCAGCAGTTACGCCTCACAGGGGTATGGCTACACCTTC
J: TRBJ2-1; D: -; V: TRBV5-6; size: -; CDR3: CASSLGGGKEGNEQFF; DNA: TGTGCCAGCAGCCTTGGGGGCGGGAAGGAAGGCAATGAGCAGTTCTTC
J: TRBJ2-7; D: TRBD1; V: TRBV27; size: -; CDR3: CASSPGTGNVYEQYF; DNA: TGTGCCAGCAGCCCTGGGACAGGGAACGTCTACGAGCAGTACTTC
J: TRBJ1-2; D: TRBD1; V: TRBV28; size: few; CDR3: CASSTTGGGDYGYTF; DNA: TGTGCCAGCAGCACGACAGGGGGCGGAGACTATGGCTACACCTTC
J: TRBJ2-7; D: -; V: TRBV9; size: -; CDR3: CASSGGAGGFLTEQYF; DNA: TGTGCCAGCAGCGGCGGAGCAGGGGGGTTTCTCACCGAGCAGTACTTC
J: TRBJ2-7; D: -; V: TRBV30; size: -; CDR3: CAWSVIAASYEQYF; DNA: TGTGCCTGGAGTGTAATAGCGGCTTCCTACGAGCAGTACTTC
J: TRBJ2-1; D: TRBD2; V: TRBV2; size: -; CDR3: CASNDPAGAFRDEQFF; DNA: TGTGCCAGCAACGACCCAGCGGGGGCCTTTAGGGATGAGCAGTTCTTC
J: TRBJ2-5; D: -; V: TRBV2; size: -; CDR3: CASSGSRWAGGEETQYF; DNA: TGTGCCAGCAGTGGATCTAGGTGGGCGGGTGGGGAAGAGACCCAGTACTTC
J: TRBJ2-3; D: -; V: TRBV6-1; size: -; CDR3: CASSEGPASTDTQYF; DNA: TGTGCCAGCAGTGAGGGTCCTGCCAGCACAGATACGCAGTATTTT
J: TRBJ2-7; D: TRBD2; V: TRBV11-2; size: -; CDR3: CASSLLAGSYEQYF; DNA: TGTGCCAGCAGCTTACTAGCGGGGTCCTACGAGCAGTACTTC
J: TRBJ2-5; D: TRBD2; V: TRBV30; size: -; CDR3: CAWSAEGLAQETQYF; DNA: TGTGCCTGGAGTGCCGAGGGACTAGCGCAAGAGACCCAGTACTTC
J: TRBJ2-1; D: -; V: TRBV21-1; size: -; CDR3: CASSWRGINPPRLYNEQFF; DNA: TGTGCCAGCAGCTGGCGGGGGATTAACCCCCCACGCCTTTACAATGAGCAGTTCTTC
J: TRBJ2-5; D: -; V: TRBV14; size: -; CDR3: CASSQFLTPGETQYF; DNA: TGTGCCAGCAGCCAGTTCTTGACCCCAGGAGAGACCCAGTACTTC
J: TRBJ2-3; D: -; V: TRBV27; size: once; CDR3: CASMPSWGVRTDTQYF; DNA: TGTGCCAGCATGCCGTCGTGGGGGGTTCGAACAGATACGCAGTATTTT